Following are 24 T cell receptor beta chains from one sample sequenced in a study of lymphopenia after photon versus proton radiotherapy. The repertoire was sequenced with immunoSEQ multiplex PCR; TCRdb's copy has only in-frame clones and lacks some. The table includes over 55,000 clones, approximately 87% detected once. The sequencing used peripheral blood, collected from a patient treated with proton-based radiotherapy. Every receptor here comes from a man at least 80 years old with esophageal cancer.

A remark on this clone: Within the sample, other DNA sequences also encode this same CDR3. V usage is TRBV5-1 and J usage is TRBJ2-2; maybe TRBD1 (5 bases). CDR3 length: 16 amino acids. Trimming took 0 bases from V and 4 from J, leaving 13 bases between them. From germline, CDR1 is SGHRS and CDR2 YFSETQ. The CDR3 reads CASSLEGRVGTGELFF. CDR3 in DNA: TGCGCCAGCAGCTTGGAGGGCAGGGTGGGCACCGGGGAGCTGTTTTTT.

This chain uses TRBV1 with TRBJ2-2; TRBD1 is taken as the D call from the table, unchecked against the DNA. TRBV1 is shown as a pseudogene. CDR3 length equals 14 residues. The CDR3: CTSRTRANTGELFF. The CDR3 bases are TGCACCAGCAGGACACGAGCGAACACCGGGGAGCTGTTTTTT.

The chain carries TRBV30 and TRBJ1-2; D is possibly TRBD1 (5 bases). The CDR3 consists of 12 residues. CDR1 is GTSNPN and CDR2 is SVGIG in the germline V gene (reference sequence). V was trimmed by 4 bases and J by 4 bases, leaving 10 bases between them. The CDR3, as DNA: TGTGCCTGGACCTCTACAGGCTATGGCTACACCTTC. It specifies CAWTSTGYGYTF.

The chain is built from TRBV6-5 and TRBJ2-5, with D perhaps TRBD1 (6 bases). This CDR3 comprises 15 residues. Germline CDR1 reads MNHEY; CDR2 reads SVGAGI. Deletions cut 2 bases from V and 7 bases from J, with 17 bases between. Here the CDR3 reads CASSYAWDNRGTQYF. In DNA, the CDR3 is TGTGCCAGCAGTTACGCCTGGGACAACCGGGGGACCCAGTACTTC.

The chain has TRBV23-1 and TRBJ2-1; the match to TRBD2 covers 7 bases. TRBV23-1 is an open reading frame whose function is uncertain. The CDR3 sequence is 15 residues long. With 8 bases clipped from V and 1 base from J, the junction kept 8 bases outside the gene matches. CDR3 DNA sequence: TGCGCCAGCCCCGGTGGGGGGGGATCCTACAATGAGCAGTTCTTC. Translated: CASPGGGGSYNEQFF.

This clone was found once. The chain combines TRBV13 with TRBJ2-7; TRBD2 might be the D (5 bases). Looked up from germline, CDR1 is PRHDT and CDR2 is FYEKMQ (reference sequence). The CDR3 totals 15 residues. Trimming pared 2 bases from V and 2 bases from J, leaving 13 bases between. This CDR3 reads CASSLMASRTYEQYF. The CDR3 DNA follows: TGTGCCAGCAGCTTAATGGCTAGCAGAACCTACGAGCAGTACTTC. Full variable domain (missing parts from reference TRBV13 and TRBJ2-7): AAGVIQSPRHLIKEKRETATLKCYPIPRHDTVYWYQQGPGQDPQFLISFYEKMQSDKGSIPDRFSAQQFSDYHSELNMSSLELGDSALYFCASSLMASRTYEQYFGPGTRLTVT.

This rearrangement joins TRBV5-1 to TRBJ2-5, with 11 nucleotides matching TRBD2. Trimming cost V 4 bases and J 0 bases; bases outside gene matches: 5. Germline CDR1 and CDR2: SGHRS and YFSETQ. The CDR3 length is 16 residues. In nucleotides, the CDR3 is TGCGCCAGCAGCCCGGGACTAGCGGAATACCAAGAGACCCAGTACTTC. Translating it yields CASSPGLAEYQETQYF. Supplemented by reference TRBV5-1 and TRBJ2-5, the full variable domain reads KAGVTQTPRYLIKTRGQQVTLSCSPISGHRSVSWYQQTPGQGLQFLFEYFSETQRNKGNFPGRFSGRQFSNSRSEMNVSTLELGDSALYLCASSPGLAEYQETQYFGPGTRLLVL.

V usage is TRBV9 and J usage is TRBJ1-2; 7 bases match TRBD1. Germline assignment: CDR1 SGDLS and CDR2 YYNGEE. J was trimmed by 8 bases and V by 6 bases; bases with no gene match: 13. The CDR3 contains 14 residues. The chain's CDR3 is CASTRTGAPEGYTF. The DNA of the CDR3 is TGTGCCAGCACCAGGACAGGCGCCCCAGAGGGCTACACCTTC. Drawing the rest from reference TRBV9 and TRBJ1-2, the complete variable domain is DSGVTQTPKHLITATGQRVTLRCSPRSGDLSVYWYQQSLDQGLQFLIQYYNGEERAKGNILERFSAQQFPDLHSELNLSSLELGDSALYFCASTRTGAPEGYTFGSGTRLTVV.

The chain employs TRBV19 and TRBJ1-2; D is ambiguous. The CDR3 runs 11 residues. Trimming shortened V by 7 bases and J by 7 bases, and 10 bases separated the two germline ends. CDR1 is LNHDA and CDR2 is SQIVND in the germline V gene (reference sequence). The CDR3 loop reads CASKVLAGYTF. The CDR3 coding sequence is TGTGCCAGTAAGGTCTTGGCTGGCTACACCTTC.

This clone was recorded once. This chain joins TRBV7-9 and TRBJ1-4, with 7 nucleotides matching TRBD1. Germline CDR1 is SEHNR and CDR2 is FQNEAQ (reference sequence). Germline trimming cut 5 bases from V and 8 bases from J; bases unmatched to any gene: 14. The CDR3 is 16 amino acids. CDR3 amino acids: CASSQNTGVFGEKLFF. The CDR3 nucleotides read TGTGCCAGCAGCCAAAACACAGGGGTCTTCGGGGAAAAACTGTTTTTT.

The genes are TRBV11-3 and TRBJ1-1; TRBD1 agrees at 8 bases. Germline V gene lookup returns CDR1 SGHNT and CDR2 YENEEA. With V trimmed by 5 bases and J by 5 bases, 10 bases remained unmatched. This CDR3 comprises 15 residues. CDR3 bases: TGTGCCAGCAGCGCCGGACAGGGAGGGGGAACTGAAGCTTTCTTT. It translates to CASSAGQGGGTEAFF.

The rearrangement links TRBV11-2 to TRBJ1-5, with D perhaps TRBD1 (5 bases). Germline values: CDR1 SGHAT, CDR2 FQNNGV. V lost 1 base and J lost 3, with 22 bases in between. The CDR3 is 19 residues long. In DNA form, the CDR3 reads TGTGCCAGCAGCTTAGGGCTATTGGATCTTGGGGGAACCAATCAGCCCCAGCATTTT. Its translation: CASSLGLLDLGGTNQPQHF.

The chain joins TRBV2 to TRBJ1-2, with D possibly TRBD1 on 6 matching bases. The CDR3 extends over 13 amino acids. Per the germline V gene, CDR1 is SNHLY and CDR2 is FYNNEI. Trimming cost V 3 bases and J 4 bases, with 9 bases left between them. This CDR3 reads CASSDRGGYGYTF. CDR3 in DNA: TGTGCCAGCAGTGACAGGGGCGGCTATGGCTACACCTTC.

The CDR3 coding sequence is TGTGCCAGCACCGCCTGGACACCGGAGGGCGGAGAGACCCAGTACTTC. Encoded protein: CASTAWTPEGGETQYF. The rearrangement links TRBV28 to TRBJ2-5, with D possibly matching TRBD2 (6 bases). In germline, CDR1 is MDHEN, CDR2 SYDVKM. This CDR3 comprises 16 residues. The germline V and J ends were trimmed by 7 bases and 4 bases, with 22 bases remaining between them.

CDR3 DNA sequence: TGTGCCAGCAGCTCGGACAGGGGGTCCCATACGCAGTATTTT. Its protein is CASSSDRGSHTQYF. The rearrangement joins TRBV7-7 to TRBJ2-3; 10 positions agree with TRBD1. Germline lookup yields CDR1 SSHAT and CDR2 FNYEAQ (reference sequence). The CDR3 loop spans 14 amino acids. With 4 bases clipped from V and 7 bases from J, the junction kept 5 bases outside the gene matches.

This chain uses TRBV9 with TRBJ2-2; 11 bases align to TRBD1. CDR1 is SGDLS and CDR2 is YYNGEE in the germline V gene. Trimming took 2 bases from V and 4 from J; bases not matched to a gene: 4. CDR3 length: 16 amino acids. The CDR3 loop reads CASSVLGQGVTGELFF. CDR3 sequence (DNA): TGTGCCAGCAGCGTCCTGGGACAGGGGGTCACCGGGGAGCTGTTTTTT. Looking up the rest from reference TRBV9 and TRBJ2-2 gives the full variable domain: DSGVTQTPKHLITATGQRVTLRCSPRSGDLSVYWYQQSLDQGLQFLIQYYNGEERAKGNILERFSAQQFPDLHSELNLSSLELGDSALYFCASSVLGQGVTGELFFGEGSRLTVL.

The rearrangement joins TRBV19 to TRBJ2-7; D not resolved. The CDR3 runs to 12 residues. The ends were cut back, 7 bases at V and 0 bases at J, with 7 bases in the middle. The V gene's germline CDR1 is LNHDA and CDR2 SQIVND (reference sequence). DNA for the CDR3: TGTGCCAGTACCTCTTCCTCCTACGAGCAGTACTTC. This gives the protein CASTSSSYEQYF.

The J gene is TRBJ1-1, the V gene TRBV30, with D maybe TRBD1 (5 bases). The germline V and J ends were trimmed by 4 bases and 4 bases, with 16 bases remaining between them. CDR1 is GTSNPN, CDR2 SVGIG, per germline (reference sequence). The CDR3 length is 14 residues. The CDR3 loop is CAWNRQRTGTEAFF. CDR3 nucleotides: TGTGCCTGGAATCGACAGAGGACCGGCACTGAAGCTTTCTTT. Full variable domain (outside the CDR3, taken from reference TRBV30 and TRBJ1-1): SQTIHQWPATLVQPVGSPLSLECTVEGTSNPNLYWYRQAAGRGLQLLFYSVGIGQISSEVPQNLSASRPQDRQFILSSKKLLLSDSGFYLCAWNRQRTGTEAFFGQGTRLTVV.

The chain is built from TRBV11-2 and TRBJ2-5; 10 bases map to TRBD1. V dropped 5 bases and J dropped 5; count of bases not matched to a gene: 8. CDR1 is SGHAT, CDR2 FQNNGV, per germline. The length of the CDR3 is 15 residues. The CDR3 sequence: CASSSRTGGVETQYF. CDR3 in DNA: TGTGCCAGCAGCAGCCGGACAGGGGGAGTGGAGACCCAGTACTTC.

This rearrangement joins TRBV2 to TRBJ1-2; D is uncertain. Trimming left V 8 bases short and J 7 bases short, with 14 bases between. This CDR3 contains 12 residues. Germline V gives CDR1 SNHLY, CDR2 FYNNEI. CDR3 sequence (DNA): TGTGCCAGCGGCTACCTTAGACCTGGCTACACCTTC. It is translated as CASGYLRPGYTF.

J is TRBJ2-3 and V is TRBV7-2, with TRBD2 matching 11 bases. CDR1 is SGHTA, CDR2 FQGNSA, per germline. The ends lost 0 bases at V and 6 bases at J; junction bases unmatched: 2. The CDR3 covers 15 residues. CDR3 protein: CASSLASGGADTQYF. For the CDR3, the DNA is TGTGCCAGCAGCTTAGCTAGCGGGGGGGCCGATACGCAGTATTTT.

The rearrangement links TRBV18 to TRBJ1-1; tentatively, D is TRBD1 (5 bases). V lost 3 bases to trimming and J lost 6 bases, with 11 bases between them. This CDR3 has 13 amino acids. Per germline, CDR1 KGHSH and CDR2 LQKENI. CDR3 amino acids: CASSPGTDSEAFF. The CDR3 DNA follows: TGTGCCAGCTCACCGGGGACCGATTCTGAAGCTTTCTTT.

The chain is built from TRBV4-1 and TRBJ2-7, with D perhaps TRBD2 (6 bases). Germline CDR1 and CDR2: MGHRA and YSYEKL. Trimming took 2 bases from V and 6 from J, leaving 17 bases between them. The CDR3 has 15 amino acids. The DNA of the CDR3 is TGCGCCAGCAGCCAACCTGATAGCGGAGTCAGCGAGCAGTACTTC. Protein sequence: CASSQPDSGVSEQYF.

The chain uses TRBV5-4 and TRBJ2-3, with D perhaps TRBD2 (7 bases). This CDR3 region has 17 residues. V was pared by 4 bases and J by 4 bases, with 22 bases between. CDR1 is SGHNT, CDR2 YYREEE, per germline (reference sequence). The CDR3 nucleotides read TGTGCCAGCAGCGCCCAAAGGGGGGGTGATTTCTCAGATACGCAGTATTTT. This translates into CASSAQRGGDFSDTQYF.